This T cell receptor beta chain appears in the sequencing data of a study of T cell responses to AZD1222 COVID-19 vaccine. Study-wide results and limits: Unmutated variant regions reportedly attract nearly half of all spike-specific TCRs. Among the donors, most were white British and more were female, and clonal diversity was possibly underestimated.

Repertoires were generated with immunoSEQ multiplex PCR, while TCRdb's copy carries only in-frame clones and drops some. Seen here are approximately 150,000 clones, roughly 87% observed once, and the top ten hold 1.1%. Germline assignment: CDR1 SSHAT and CDR2 FNYEAQ (reference sequence). This CDR3 comprises 14 residues. The V and J ends lost 3 bases and 4 bases respectively, with 9 bases between them. Timing groups of about 4 and about 12 weeks for second doses were pooled. As for this clone: Antigen unknown.

The sample here was peripheral blood, taken 28 days after the second AZD1222 dose. The chain recombines TRBV7-7 with TRBJ2-2; D call uncertain. The sequence derives from an adult who received the AZD1222 COVID-19 vaccine. CDR3 nucleotide sequence: TGTGCCAGCAGCTTGCAGTCTCCCACCGGGGAGCTGTTTTTT. Translation gives CASSLQSPTGELFF. The complete variable domain, with remaining parts taken from reference TRBV7-7 and TRBJ2-2, reads GAGVSQSPRYKVTKRGQDVTLRCDPISSHATLYWYQQALGQGPEFLTYFNYEAQPDKSGLPSDRFSAERPEGSISTLTIQRTEQRDSAMYRCASSLQSPTGELFFGEGSRLTVL.